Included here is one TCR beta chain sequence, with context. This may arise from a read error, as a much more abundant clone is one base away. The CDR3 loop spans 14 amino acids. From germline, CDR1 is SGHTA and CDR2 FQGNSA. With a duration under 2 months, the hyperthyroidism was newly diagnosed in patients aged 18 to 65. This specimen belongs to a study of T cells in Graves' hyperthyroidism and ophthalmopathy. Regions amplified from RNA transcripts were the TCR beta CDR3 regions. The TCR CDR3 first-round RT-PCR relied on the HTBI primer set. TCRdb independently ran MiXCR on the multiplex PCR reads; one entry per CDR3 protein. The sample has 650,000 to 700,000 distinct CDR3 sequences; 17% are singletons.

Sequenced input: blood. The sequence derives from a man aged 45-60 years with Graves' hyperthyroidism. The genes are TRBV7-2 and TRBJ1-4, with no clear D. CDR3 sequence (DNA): TGTGCCAGCAGCTCTGCGGGTCTAGGAGAAAAACTGCTTTTT. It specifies CASSSAGLGEKLLF.